This is a list of T cell receptor beta chains from one sample in a study of blood T cell repertoires in COVID-19. Sequencing used immunoSEQ multiplex PCR; TCRdb keeps in-frame clones, though not all of them. The table includes about 110,000 clones, 70% to 90% detected once. Sequenced input: peripheral blood. The receptors here all came from a woman aged 60-75 years with acute or convalescent COVID-19. The CDR3 runs from the conserved cysteine through the conserved F or W. D genes are given only for firm matches. A row's size may be missing; if present it is once, few, many or a size class.

j_gene: TRBJ1-5; d_gene: TRBD1; v_gene: TRBV18; abundance: -; CDR3nt: TGTGCCAGCTCACTGACAGGGGGTCGTAGTCAGCCCCAGCATTTT; CDR3aa: CASSLTGGRSQPQHF
j_gene: TRBJ1-5; d_gene: -; v_gene: TRBV19; abundance: -; CDR3nt: TGTGCCAGTAGAGTCCCCGGGGGGGGCAATCAGCCCCAGCATTTT; CDR3aa: CASRVPGGGNQPQHF
j_gene: TRBJ2-5; d_gene: -; v_gene: TRBV4-2; abundance: -; CDR3nt: TGTGCCAGCAGCCAACCGACAGCAGGGGTCCAAGAGACCCAGTACTTC; CDR3aa: CASSQPTAGVQETQYF
j_gene: TRBJ2-1; d_gene: TRBD1; v_gene: TRBV7-3; abundance: -; CDR3nt: TGTGCCAGCAGCGTCGGACAGGGTTGGGGGAATGAGCAGTTCTTC; CDR3aa: CASSVGQGWGNEQFF
j_gene: TRBJ2-1; d_gene: TRBD1; v_gene: TRBV7-3; abundance: -; CDR3nt: TGTGCCAGCAGCTTAGACAGGGTGGGAGAGCAGTTCTTC; CDR3aa: CASSLDRVGEQFF
j_gene: TRBJ2-3; d_gene: TRBD2; v_gene: TRBV19; abundance: -; CDR3nt: TGTGCCAGTAGTTCCTCTGTAGCGGGAGGGCTAGAAGATACGCAGTATTTT; CDR3aa: CASSSSVAGGLEDTQYF
j_gene: TRBJ1-1; d_gene: TRBD1; v_gene: TRBV11-1; abundance: -; CDR3nt: TGTGCCAGCAGCCTCCAGGGGGCGAACACTGAAGCTTTCTTT; CDR3aa: CASSLQGANTEAFF
j_gene: TRBJ2-7; d_gene: TRBD1; v_gene: TRBV27; abundance: -; CDR3nt: TGTGCCAGCACCCCGACAGGGGCCTACGAGCAGTACTTC; CDR3aa: CASTPTGAYEQYF
j_gene: TRBJ1-3; d_gene: TRBD1; v_gene: TRBV7-2; abundance: -; CDR3nt: TGTGCCAGCAGCTTAGACAGGGGAACTGGAAACACCATATATTTT; CDR3aa: CASSLDRGTGNTIYF
j_gene: TRBJ2-1; d_gene: -; v_gene: TRBV28; abundance: -; CDR3nt: TGTGCCAGCATAAGGAGCTCCTACAATGAGCAGTTCTTC; CDR3aa: CASIRSSYNEQFF
j_gene: TRBJ2-7; d_gene: TRBD1; v_gene: TRBV10-3; abundance: -; CDR3nt: TGTGCCATCAGTGAGCAGGACAGGGCCTACGAGCAGTACTTC; CDR3aa: CAISEQDRAYEQYF
j_gene: TRBJ1-5; d_gene: -; v_gene: TRBV2; abundance: -; CDR3nt: TGTGCCAGCAGTCTACGCGGATCGAACAATCAGCCCCAGCATTTT; CDR3aa: CASSLRGSNNQPQHF
j_gene: TRBJ1-5; d_gene: TRBD1; v_gene: TRBV19; abundance: -; CDR3nt: TGTGCCAGTAGCCCAACAGGGGAAGTACAGCCCCAGCATTTT; CDR3aa: CASSPTGEVQPQHF
j_gene: TRBJ2-5; d_gene: -; v_gene: TRBV11-2; abundance: -; CDR3nt: TGTGCCAGCAGCTTCGGTAACCAAGAGACCCAGTACTTC; CDR3aa: CASSFGNQETQYF
j_gene: TRBJ1-5; d_gene: TRBD1; v_gene: TRBV10-3; abundance: -; CDR3nt: TGTGCCATCAGTGCGGAACTCCCCCCCACTAGGGACAGGTCCGGTCCCCACGATAGAAAGCCCCAGCATTTT; CDR3aa: CAISAELPPTRDRSGPHDRKPQHF
j_gene: TRBJ1-1; d_gene: TRBD1; v_gene: TRBV12-3/TRBV12-4; abundance: -; CDR3nt: TGTGCCAGCAGCAGGGGGACAGATGGAACTTTCTTT; CDR3aa: CASSRGTDGTFF
j_gene: TRBJ2-7; d_gene: TRBD2; v_gene: TRBV28; abundance: -; CDR3nt: TGTGCCAGCAGTTCCGGACTAGCGGGGGCACGCGAGCAGTACTTC; CDR3aa: CASSSGLAGAREQYF
j_gene: TRBJ2-1; d_gene: -; v_gene: TRBV12-3/TRBV12-4; abundance: once; CDR3nt: TGTGCCAGCAGGCTGGCGGTACATGAGCAGTTCTTC; CDR3aa: CASRLAVHEQFF
j_gene: TRBJ1-5; d_gene: -; v_gene: TRBV27; abundance: -; CDR3nt: TGTGCCAGCACCCCACGGGATAGCAATCAGCCCCAGCATTTT; CDR3aa: CASTPRDSNQPQHF
j_gene: TRBJ1-3; d_gene: TRBD1; v_gene: TRBV30; abundance: -; CDR3nt: TGTGCCTGGTCGAACAGGGGCCTTGCTGGAAACACCATATATTTT; CDR3aa: CAWSNRGLAGNTIYF
j_gene: TRBJ1-5; d_gene: TRBD1; v_gene: TRBV28; abundance: -; CDR3nt: TGTGCCAGCAGTCAACGGACAGGGTACCAGCCCCAGCATTTT; CDR3aa: CASSQRTGYQPQHF
j_gene: TRBJ1-1; d_gene: TRBD1; v_gene: TRBV7-8; abundance: -; CDR3nt: TGTGCCAGCAGCAGCCCCAGGGGGCGTATTGAAGCTTTCTTT; CDR3aa: CASSSPRGRIEAFF
j_gene: TRBJ2-7; d_gene: -; v_gene: TRBV7-2; abundance: -; CDR3nt: TGTGCCAGCAGGCGCGAGGGTCTCGAATCCTACGAGCAGTACTTC; CDR3aa: CASRREGLESYEQYF
j_gene: TRBJ2-1; d_gene: TRBD2; v_gene: TRBV7-9; abundance: -; CDR3nt: TGTGCCAGCAGCCCTGGGTTAGCGGGTGCCATTGGATTCTTC; CDR3aa: CASSPGLAGAIGFF
j_gene: TRBJ1-1; d_gene: -; v_gene: TRBV3-1/TRBV3-2; abundance: -; CDR3nt: TGTGCCAGCCACGGAGTTGCGAACACTGAAGCTTTCTTT; CDR3aa: CASHGVANTEAFF
j_gene: TRBJ2-2; d_gene: -; v_gene: TRBV24-1; abundance: -; CDR3nt: TGTGCCACCAGTGATTCCGGGAGAGGGATGACCGGGGAGCTGTTTTTT; CDR3aa: CATSDSGRGMTGELFF
j_gene: TRBJ2-2; d_gene: -; v_gene: TRBV2; abundance: -; CDR3nt: TGTGCCAGCAGTGAGGGGGGGCGAGAGCTGTTTTTT; CDR3aa: CASSEGGRELFF
j_gene: TRBJ2-1; d_gene: TRBD2; v_gene: TRBV18; abundance: -; CDR3nt: TGTGCCAGCTCATCGGGCGGGAGAGGAGAGCAGTTCTTC; CDR3aa: CASSSGGRGEQFF
j_gene: TRBJ2-7; d_gene: TRBD1; v_gene: TRBV5-6; abundance: -; CDR3nt: TGTGCCAGCAGCTTGTTAGACAGGGCAGGCAACGAGCAGTACTTC; CDR3aa: CASSLLDRAGNEQYF
j_gene: TRBJ2-1; d_gene: -; v_gene: TRBV7-9; abundance: -; CDR3nt: TGTGCCAGCGTTTGGGGCTCGAACAACAATGAGCAGTTCTTC; CDR3aa: CASVWGSNNNEQFF
j_gene: TRBJ1-2; d_gene: -; v_gene: TRBV28; abundance: -; CDR3nt: TGTGCCAGCACCTCAGGGCCGGAGAAAGGGAACTATGGCTACACCTTC; CDR3aa: CASTSGPEKGNYGYTF
j_gene: TRBJ2-3; d_gene: -; v_gene: TRBV24-1; abundance: -; CDR3nt: TGTGCCACCAGTGGCGCCCAAACTTATTTCGCAGATACGCAGTATTTT; CDR3aa: CATSGAQTYFADTQYF